The 32 T cell receptor beta chains below were found in one sample sequenced in a study of T cells in Graves' hyperthyroidism and ophthalmopathy. RNA transcripts gave rise to amplified TCR beta CDR3 regions. During a first-round RT-PCR of the TCR CDR3, the HTBI primer set was used. MiXCR, applied by TCRdb to the multiplex PCR reads, yields one record per CDR3 protein. The sample gives about 770,000 distinct CDR3 sequences, roughly a sixth of which show up once; over 15% is in the top ten. Sequencing was carried out using blood. All receptors derive from a woman between 50 and 59 years old with Graves' hyperthyroidism that later progressed to Graves' ophthalmopathy.

A few counts support this clonotype. The chain carries TRBV15 and TRBJ2-3, with 10 bases that match TRBD2. Germline V CDR1 and CDR2: LNHNV, YYDKDF (reference sequence). CDR3 size: 15 residues. J was trimmed by 4 bases and V by 5 bases; bases with no gene match: 6. The CDR3 DNA reads TGTGCCACCAGCGCGGTAGCGGGGGGCCCAGATACGCAGTATTTT. This codes for CATSAVAGGPDTQYF.

This clonotype was observed many times. The V and J genes are TRBV20-1 and TRBJ1-5, with D hard to call. V was trimmed by 1 base and J by 0 bases, leaving 13 bases between them. This CDR3 is built from 16 residues. Germline-derived CDR1 and CDR2 are DFQATT and SNEGSKA (reference sequence). The CDR3 loop reads CSARAPWQHSNQPQHF. Here the CDR3 DNA reads TGCAGTGCTAGAGCCCCTTGGCAGCATAGCAATCAGCCCCAGCATTTT.

This clonotype has a handful of counts. This rearrangement joins TRBV5-6 to TRBJ2-3; 8 nucleotides match TRBD2. Germline CDR1 SGHDT, CDR2 YYEEEE. Germline trimming cut 3 bases from V and 0 bases from J; bases unmatched to any gene: 15. This CDR3 is built from 19 residues. The CDR3 DNA reads TGTGCCAGCAGCTCGGGGTTGGCGGGGGGACCCATTAGCACAGATACGCAGTATTTT. This gives the protein CASSSGLAGGPISTDTQYF. The full variable domain, completed using reference TRBV5-6 and TRBJ2-3, is DAGVTQSPTHLIKTRGQQVTLRCSPKSGHDTVSWYQQALGQGPQFIFQYYEEEERQRGNFPDRFSGHQFPNYSSELNVNALLLGDSALYLCASSSGLAGGPISTDTQYFGPGTRLTVL.

The chain combines TRBV19 with TRBJ1-1, with 8 bases identical to TRBD1. The germline V gene encodes CDR1 LNHDA and CDR2 SQIVND (reference sequence). The length of the CDR3 is 14 residues. V lost 4 bases to trimming and J lost 10 bases; unmatched junction nucleotides: 11. The CDR3 region is CASSTPPGQGRAFF. The CDR3, as DNA: TGTGCCAGTAGTACGCCCCCAGGACAGGGAAGAGCTTTCTTT.

This clonotype was seen many times. The J gene is TRBJ1-2, the V gene TRBV5-8; no clear D. The V gene lost 4 bases and the J gene lost 2 bases, with 15 bases spanning the gap. CDR1 is SGHTS and CDR2 is YDEGEE in the germline V gene. This CDR3 contains 15 residues. The CDR3 reads CASSRGRGDNYGYTF. The CDR3 DNA follows: TGTGCCAGCAGCCGTGGTCGAGGCGACAACTATGGCTACACCTTC.

The chain couples TRBV20-1 to TRBJ2-1, with D perhaps given as TRBD1 or TRBD2 (5 bases each). The V and J ends lost 2 bases and 3 bases respectively, with 11 bases between them. There are 14 residues in the CDR3. Germline V gives CDR1 DFQATT, CDR2 SNEGSKA (reference sequence). Here the CDR3 DNA reads TGCAGTGCTAGAATGAGGGGTCGCTACAATGAGCAGTTCTTC. Residues: CSARMRGRYNEQFF.

Many counts were recorded for this clonotype. The genes are TRBV11-2 and TRBJ2-1; 10 bases line up with TRBD1. The CDR3 is 18 amino acids. Trimming cost V 1 base and J 5 bases; bases outside gene matches: 11. Germline-derived CDR1 and CDR2 are SGHAT and FQNNGV. In DNA, the CDR3 is TGTGCCAGCAGCTTAGGGATTACCGGGACAGGGGCCAACAATGAGCAGTTCTTC. Amino acid sequence: CASSLGITGTGANNEQFF.

The V gene is TRBV20-1, the J gene TRBJ1-2, with a tentative D call TRBD1 (5 bases). Trimming took 8 bases from V and 10 from J, leaving 17 bases between them. This CDR3 region has 11 residues. CDR1 is DFQATT, CDR2 SNEGSKA, per germline (reference sequence). The CDR3 loop is CSPRAGADYTF. CDR3 DNA sequence: TGCAGTCCCCGGGCCGGGGCTGACTACACCTTC.

The rearrangement links TRBV6-1 to TRBJ2-7, with 9 bases matching TRBD1. The CDR3 is 14 residues long. Germline CDR1 and CDR2: MNHNS and SASEGT. V shed 8 bases and J 5 bases; nucleotides not matched to a gene: 10. CDR3 residues: CASARPGQGNEQYF. CDR3 DNA sequence: TGTGCCAGCGCCCGACCGGGACAGGGAAACGAGCAGTACTTC.

This clonotype was recorded at least ten times. The chain links TRBV7-3 to TRBJ2-3; 12 nucleotides line up with TRBD2. The V and J ends lost 5 bases and 6 bases, in that order; junction bases with no gene match: 9. The CDR3 consists of 16 residues. Looked up from germline, CDR1 is SGHTA and CDR2 is FQGTGA. Here the CDR3 DNA reads TGTGCCAGCAGCCTCAATCTAGCGGGGGGGCTCGATACGCAGTATTTT. Its translation is CASSLNLAGGLDTQYF.

As to this clonotype: One end of the junction does not line up with germline, which may come from a read error. V usage is TRBV20-1 and J usage is TRBJ2-5; D may be TRBD1 (6 bases). The CDR3 extends over 17 amino acids. The germline CDR1 and CDR2 sequences are DFQATT and SNEGSKA (reference sequence). DNA for the CDR3: TGCAGTGCTGGAGATCCCTGGACAGACGTTTACCAAGAGACCCAGTACTTC. It codes for CSAGDPWTDVYQETQYF.

This clonotype was seen a handful of times. The chain links TRBV5-8 to TRBJ1-2; tentatively, D is TRBD1 (5 bases). This CDR3 has 14 amino acids. Trimming shortened V by 4 bases and J by 1 base, and 11 bases separated the two germline ends. Germline assignment: CDR1 SGHTS and CDR2 YDEGEE. The DNA for the CDR3 is TGTGCCAGCAGCCAGGACACAGATAACTATGGCTACACCTTC. It translates to CASSQDTDNYGYTF.

This clonotype showed up many times. The J gene is TRBJ2-3, the V gene TRBV5-1, with D possibly called TRBD1 or TRBD2 (7 bases each). Germline-derived CDR1 and CDR2 are SGHRS and YFSETQ. V was trimmed by 5 bases and J by 2 bases, leaving 18 bases between them. The CDR3 has 16 residues. The CDR3 loop is CASRGGTVVNTDTQYF. CDR3 nucleotide sequence: TGCGCCAGCAGGGGGGGGACAGTAGTAAACACAGATACGCAGTATTTT.

This clonotype was seen only a few times. The chain joins TRBV20-1 to TRBJ1-3; the D is unclear. This CDR3 comprises 14 residues. With 4 bases removed from V and 0 bases from J, the gap between germline ends came to 10 bases. Germline V gene sequence: CDR1 DFQATT, CDR2 SNEGSKA (reference sequence). The chain's CDR3 is CSATPPSSGNTIYF. The DNA for the CDR3 is TGCAGTGCTACACCTCCGAGCTCTGGAAACACCATATATTTT.

This clonotype has more than one count but fewer than ten. The chain links TRBV9 to TRBJ2-6, with no clear D. CDR1 is SGDLS and CDR2 is YYNGEE in the germline V gene. The CDR3 spans 19 residues. V lost 4 bases, J lost 0 bases, and 20 bases lay in between. The CDR3 region has the DNA TGTGCCAGCAGCCCCCTTGGTCTCGGCGGAGTCTCTGGGGCCAACGTCCTGACTTTC. It specifies CASSPLGLGGVSGANVLTF.

This chain connects TRBV10-3 to TRBJ2-1; 15 nucleotides line up with TRBD2. Germline V gene data show CDR1 as ENHRY and CDR2 as SYGVKD. Unmatched junction bases numbered 8, after V lost 6 bases and J lost 8 bases. This CDR3 is 16 amino acids long. The CDR3 coding sequence is TGTGCCATCAGCTCTTGGACTAGCGGGGGGGCCCATGAGCAGTTCTTC. Translation: CAISSWTSGGAHEQFF.

This clonotype was detected ten times or more. This chain uses TRBV30 with TRBJ1-2; the D gene is possibly TRBD1 (5 bases). The CDR3 consists of 11 residues. Germline V gene sequence: CDR1 GTSNPN, CDR2 SVGIG (reference sequence). V was shortened by 4 bases and J by 8 bases, with 11 bases between the two germline ends. CDR3 coding DNA: TGTGCCTGGACGGCAGGGTCGGGCTACACCTTC. Protein: CAWTAGSGYTF. The complete variable domain, with remaining parts taken from reference TRBV30 and TRBJ1-2, reads SQTIHQWPATLVQPVGSPLSLECTVEGTSNPNLYWYRQAAGRGLQLLFYSVGIGQISSEVPQNLSASRPQDRQFILSSKKLLLSDSGFYLCAWTAGSGYTFGSGTRLTVV.

This clonotype was detected a few times. The chain carries TRBV19 and TRBJ1-2; D is ambiguous. CDR3 length: 11 amino acids. V shed 9 bases and J shed 8 bases, with 13 bases lying between them. Germline CDR1 is LNHDA and CDR2 is SQIVND (reference sequence). The DNA for the CDR3 is TGTGCCAGCCTCACCACCTTGGGCTACACCTTC. Translated: CASLTTLGYTF.

In this sample, this clonotype turned up a few times. The chain recombines TRBV20-1 with TRBJ1-6; D ambiguous. V was cut by 0 bases and J by 10 bases, with 7 bases left in between. The CDR3 covers 12 residues. In germline, CDR1 is DFQATT, CDR2 SNEGSKA (reference sequence). This chain's CDR3 is CSARDNQSPLHF. The CDR3 DNA is TGCAGTGCTAGAGATAATCAATCACCCCTCCACTTT.

This chain links TRBV28 with TRBJ2-6; unclear D gene. CDR1 MDHEN and CDR2 SYDVKM come from the germline V gene. The V gene lost 3 bases and the J gene lost 3 bases, with 9 bases spanning the gap. The CDR3 extends over 15 amino acids. The CDR3 reads CASSFWGSGANVLTF. The DNA of the CDR3 is TGTGCCAGCAGTTTTTGGGGAAGTGGGGCCAACGTCCTGACTTTC.

This clonotype was picked up many times. V gene TRBV12-3 or TRBV12-4 combines with J gene TRBJ2-5; D is tentatively TRBD1 or TRBD2 (5 bases each). CDR3 size: 13 residues. V lost 6 bases to trimming and J lost 5 bases, with 13 bases between them. CDR3 protein: CASRDRDGETQYF. CDR3 sequence (DNA): TGTGCCAGCAGGGACCGGGACGGGGAGACCCAGTACTTC.

The table lists this clonotype with a few counts. This chain connects TRBV7-8 to TRBJ1-6; D remains unclear. V was pared by 5 bases and J by 5 bases, with 22 bases between. This CDR3 comprises 18 residues. CDR1 and CDR2 (germline): SGHVS, FQNEAQ. The CDR3 region has the DNA TGTGCCAGCAGCATTCAGGCCGGGTTTTGGGGAGATAATTCACCCCTCCACTTT. Translating gives CASSIQAGFWGDNSPLHF.

This chain connects TRBV19 to TRBJ2-1; 9 bases align to TRBD2. V trimming: 6 bases; J trimming: 4 bases; junction bases outside the gene matches: 7. CDR3 size: 15 residues. Germline-derived CDR1 and CDR2 are LNHDA and SQIVND (reference sequence). The CDR3 is CASSSSGGIYNEQFF. CDR3 in DNA: TGTGCCAGTAGCTCAAGCGGGGGGATATACAATGAGCAGTTCTTC.

This clonotype has a handful of counts. The chain recombines TRBV20-1 with TRBJ2-1; tentatively, D is TRBD1 (6 bases). This CDR3 has 19 amino acids. Germline V gives CDR1 DFQATT, CDR2 SNEGSKA (reference sequence). The V gene lost 3 bases and the J gene lost 0 bases, with 24 bases spanning the gap. The DNA for the CDR3 is TGCAGTGCTAGGGGCGGGTCATCAAGAGGGGGAAGCTCCTACAATGAGCAGTTCTTC. Translation gives CSARGGSSRGGSSYNEQFF.

This clonotype was seen ten or more times. This chain links TRBV5-1 with TRBJ1-2; 10 bases match TRBD1. The ends lost 4 bases at V and 5 bases at J; junction bases unmatched: 8. CDR3 size: 15 residues. Germline V gene sequence: CDR1 SGHRS, CDR2 YFSETQ. The CDR3 sequence: CASSPGDRGRYGYTF. CDR3 DNA: TGCGCCAGCAGCCCTGGGGACAGGGGCCGTTATGGCTACACCTTC.

The chain carries TRBV6-1 and TRBJ1-6; D not resolved. Trimming pared 3 bases from V and 9 bases from J, leaving 9 bases between. The CDR3 covers 13 residues. Germline-derived CDR1 and CDR2 are MNHNS and SASEGT. The CDR3 sequence: CASSEGRGSPLHF. The CDR3 DNA sequence: TGTGCCAGCAGTGAGGGGAGAGGTTCACCCCTCCACTTT.

This clonotype has only one observation. The genes are TRBV12-3 or TRBV12-4 and TRBJ1-1; TRBD1 might be the D (5 bases). V lost 8 bases and J lost 6, with 13 bases in between. The CDR3 loop spans 12 amino acids. This CDR3 is CASAQGLAEAFF. In DNA form, the CDR3 reads TGTGCCAGCGCGCAGGGTCTGGCTGAAGCTTTCTTT.

This clonotype has at least ten counts. The V gene is TRBV10-3, the J gene TRBJ2-5; either TRBD1 or TRBD2 may supply D (6 bases each). CDR3 length equals 14 residues. In germline, CDR1 is ENHRY, CDR2 SYGVKD. Trimming pared 5 bases from V and 1 base from J, leaving 11 bases between. The CDR3 DNA follows: TGTGCCATCAGTCCACGGGGGCCCCAAGAGACCCAGTACTTC. Translating gives CAISPRGPQETQYF.

The rearrangement uses TRBV5-1 and TRBJ2-4; possible D gene TRBD2, 6 bases. This CDR3 has 13 residues. V was cut by 4 bases and J by 8 bases, with 13 bases left in between. Germline values: CDR1 SGHRS, CDR2 YFSETQ. The CDR3 is CASSIGGSYIQYF. Written as DNA, the CDR3 is TGCGCCAGCAGCATCGGAGGGAGTTACATTCAGTACTTC.

The table lists this clonotype with a few counts. With a much larger clone just one base away, this may be a read error. The gene calls are TRBV5-1 and TRBJ1-1; D gene unclear. The V gene's germline CDR1 is SGHRS and CDR2 YFSETQ. The CDR3 is 14 amino acids. CDR3 in amino acids: CASSLDNGNIEAFF. CDR3 sequence (DNA): TGCGCCAGCAGCTTGGACAATGGGAACATTGAAGCTTTCTTT.

At least ten counts were recorded for this clonotype. This chain links TRBV6-1 with TRBJ1-2; D might be TRBD1 (6 bases). CDR3 size: 14 residues. Trimming stripped 2 bases from V and 4 bases from J, with 11 bases between. Germline CDR1 reads MNHNS; CDR2 reads SASEGT. The CDR3 loop is CASSEWWGLYGYTF. CDR3 nucleotides: TGTGCCAGCAGTGAATGGTGGGGGCTCTATGGCTACACCTTC.

The chain is built from TRBV15 and TRBJ2-2; possibly TRBD2 for D (6 bases). This CDR3 contains 19 residues. Per germline, CDR1 LNHNV and CDR2 YYDKDF (reference sequence). Trimming took 4 bases from V and 2 from J, leaving 23 bases between them. The CDR3 nucleotides are TGTGCCACCAGCACGATCCCCTCTAACTGGGGACTTAACACCGGGGAGCTGTTTTTT. Protein sequence: CATSTIPSNWGLNTGELFF.